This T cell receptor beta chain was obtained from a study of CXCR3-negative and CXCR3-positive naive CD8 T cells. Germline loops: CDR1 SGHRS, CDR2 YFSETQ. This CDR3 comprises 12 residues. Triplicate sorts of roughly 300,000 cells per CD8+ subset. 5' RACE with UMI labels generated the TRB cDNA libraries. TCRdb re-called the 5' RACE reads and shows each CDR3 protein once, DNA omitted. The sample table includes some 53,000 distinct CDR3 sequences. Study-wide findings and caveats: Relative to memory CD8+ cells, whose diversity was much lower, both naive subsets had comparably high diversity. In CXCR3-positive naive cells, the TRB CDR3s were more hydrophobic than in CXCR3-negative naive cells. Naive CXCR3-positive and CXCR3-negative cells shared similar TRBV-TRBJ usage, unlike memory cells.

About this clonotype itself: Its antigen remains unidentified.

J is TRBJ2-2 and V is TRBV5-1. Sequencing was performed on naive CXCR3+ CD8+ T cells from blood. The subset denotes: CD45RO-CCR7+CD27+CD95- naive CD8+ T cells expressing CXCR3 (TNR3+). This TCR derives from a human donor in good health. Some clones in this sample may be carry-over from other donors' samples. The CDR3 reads CASSLGFRELFF.